The clone carrying this T cell receptor (beta chain) was found once. This record belongs to a study of blood T cell repertoires in COVID-19. Study-level background: Material from acute and convalescent COVID-19 was sourced from the United States, Italy and Spain. PBMCs, B-cell-depleted T cells, or T cells were the source of the cDNA or gDNA that made up the material.

Per the original data handling: Reference gene primer amplification yielded estimated nucleated cell counts. Some clones are missing from TCRdb's copy, which holds only in-frame ones; the method was immunoSEQ multiplex PCR. For V, J and clone size, that table is used; D and trimming come from the DNA. The sample consists of over 45,000 clones, roughly 87% of them appearing once. The CDR3 has 14 residues. Trimming took 5 bases from V and 7 from J; bases not matched to a gene: 8. Looked up from germline, CDR1 is SGHTA and CDR2 is FQGNSA. Material for sequencing was peripheral blood. The chain uses TRBV7-2 and TRBJ2-7; 10 positions match TRBD1. The clonotype comes from a man between 50 and 59 years old with active COVID-19. CDR3 sequence: CASSPEWTGGEQYF. As DNA, the CDR3 is TGTGCCAGCAGCCCCGAATGGACAGGGGGGGAGCAGTACTTC.